Listed below are T cell receptor beta chains from one sample, sequenced in a study of OX40 agonist ivuxolimab in advanced cancers. Only in-frame clones appear in the TCRdb table, and some are missing; sequencing was by immunoSEQ multiplex PCR. The data contain around 86,000 clones, more than 75% of them singletons. The sample was CD4+ or CD8+ T cells sorted from blood, taken in a trial of the OX40 agonist ivuxolimab. These receptors originate from an adult with an advanced solid tumor such as melanoma, head and neck, liver or kidney cancer. Each CDR3 is given with its conserved first and last residue. D genes are given only for firm matches. Clone size is stated in some rows and not others, as once, few, many or a class when expanded.

clone_size	d_call	v_call	cdr3_length	j_call	cdr3_nt	cdr3_aa
once	TRBD1	TRBV5-4	15	TRBJ1-1	TGTGCCAGCAGCTTGCCCGGGGCAGGGGGTACTGAAGCTTTCTTT	CASSLPGAGGTEAFF
NA	NA	TRBV4-2	13	TRBJ2-1	TGTGCCAGCAGCCAACTTGATTACAATGAGCAGTTCTTC	CASSQLDYNEQFF
NA	TRBD1	TRBV7-2	16	TRBJ1-6	TGTGCCAGCAGCCCAAGGACAGGGCAGGATAATTCACCCCTCCACTTT	CASSPRTGQDNSPLHF
NA	TRBD1	TRBV19	13	TRBJ2-7	TGTGCCAGTAGTATAGGGACAGGGGGCGAGCAGTACTTC	CASSIGTGGEQYF
NA	NA	TRBV28	15	TRBJ1-1	TGTGCCAGCAAGTTTAGTACGGATTTGAACACTGAAGCTTTCTTT	CASKFSTDLNTEAFF
NA	NA	TRBV11-2	13	TRBJ1-6	TGTGCCAGCAGCTTAGAGGGCCATTCACCCCTCCACTTT	CASSLEGHSPLHF
NA	TRBD1	TRBV19	16	TRBJ2-3	TGTGCCAGTAGTATCCTAGGGGGCGCGATCACAGATACGCAGTATTTT	CASSILGGAITDTQYF
NA	NA	TRBV19	17	TRBJ1-1	TGTGCCAGTAGTATCCGGGAGGCTACAGATTTTAACACTGAAGCTTTCTTT	CASSIREATDFNTEAFF
NA	TRBD2	TRBV7-2	15	TRBJ2-3	TGTGCCAGCAGCTTAAGGACTAGCGGCACAGATACGCAGTATTTT	CASSLRTSGTDTQYF
NA	NA	TRBV7-3	14	TRBJ2-2	TGTGCCAGCAGCGCTAACAGGGAGGCCAGGGAGCTGTTTTTT	CASSANREARELFF
NA	NA	TRBV6-5	14	TRBJ2-2	TGTGCCAGCAAAGACAGGTTTGACACCGGGGAGCTGTTTTTT	CASKDRFDTGELFF
NA	TRBD2	TRBV7-2	16	TRBJ2-3	TGTGCCAGCAGCTTAGCGGCTAGCGGAAACACAGATACGCAGTATTTT	CASSLAASGNTDTQYF
NA	NA	TRBV5-1	21	TRBJ2-3	TGCGCCAGCAGCTTGCGTAGCTGGCCACCCCTCGGCGGGGAGACCACAGATACGCAGTATTTT	CASSLRSWPPLGGETTDTQYF
NA	NA	TRBV5-6	12	TRBJ1-5	TGTGCCAGCAGCTCCAACAATCAGCCCCAGCATTTT	CASSSNNQPQHF
NA	NA	TRBV4-3	15	TRBJ2-3	TGCGCCAGCAGCCAAGAGAGGCTAGTGAGGCTCGTGCAGTATTTT	CASSQERLVRLVQYF
NA	NA	TRBV6-5	16	TRBJ2-5	TGTGCCAGCAGTTACTCATCCGGGACTCCTGCGGAGACCCAGTACTTC	CASSYSSGTPAETQYF
NA	NA	TRBV28	16	TRBJ1-1	TGTGCCAGCACCACCCCCGAGGACTATAAGAACACTGAAGCTTTCTTT	CASTTPEDYKNTEAFF
NA	TRBD2	TRBV7-9	17	TRBJ2-1	TGTGCCAGCAGCTTAGGGGTAGCGGGACTGTGGGGCAATGAGCAGTTCTTC	CASSLGVAGLWGNEQFF
NA	TRBD1	TRBV20-1	11	TRBJ2-1	TGCAGTGCTGCCGGGACAGATGAGCAGTTCTTC	CSAAGTDEQFF
NA	NA	TRBV2	13	TRBJ1-5	TGTGCCAGCAGTCGGGATGCGGGGCAGCCCCAGCATTTT	CASSRDAGQPQHF
once	NA	TRBV18	15	TRBJ2-5	TGTGCCAGCTCACTTTCCTACAGTTCCCAAGAGACCCAGTACTTC	CASSLSYSSQETQYF
NA	NA	TRBV5-1	16	TRBJ2-1	TGCGCCAGCAGCTTTTATGTGGGGGGCTCCTACAATGAGCAGTTCTTC	CASSFYVGGSYNEQFF
NA	NA	TRBV7-2	14	TRBJ1-5	TGTGCCAGCAGCCCAGACAGTCGTAATCAGCCCCAGCATTTT	CASSPDSRNQPQHF
NA	TRBD1	TRBV18	15	TRBJ1-5	TGTGCCAGCTCACCACAGACAGGGGGGTATCAGCCCCAGCATTTT	CASSPQTGGYQPQHF
NA	TRBD1	TRBV19	16	TRBJ2-5	TGTGCCAGTAGTATCTCCGGTAGGACAGGGGGAGAGACCCAGTACTTC	CASSISGRTGGETQYF
NA	NA	TRBV5-1	14	TRBJ1-1	TGCGCCAGCAGCTTGGGCAGGTGGAACACTGAAGCTTTCTTT	CASSLGRWNTEAFF
NA	TRBD1	TRBV28	15	TRBJ2-2	TGTGCCAGCAGTTTATGGGACAGGGTGGCCGGGGAGCTGTTTTTT	CASSLWDRVAGELFF
NA	NA	TRBV5-4	14	TRBJ2-5	TGTGCCAGCAGCTTGGCGCATAGCCAAGAGACCCAGTACTTC	CASSLAHSQETQYF
NA	NA	TRBV18	17	TRBJ2-6	TGTGCCAGCTCACTGCCCCCAGGGCTTGTTGGGGCCAACGTCCTGACTTTC	CASSLPPGLVGANVLTF
NA	NA	TRBV30	14	TRBJ1-5	TGTGCCTGGAGTTCCACGAAAGGGAATCAGCCCCAGCATTTT	CAWSSTKGNQPQHF
NA	TRBD2	TRBV11-3	13	TRBJ2-1	TGTGCCAGCAGCAGCGGGGTCTACAATGAGCAGTTCTTC	CASSSGVYNEQFF
NA	NA	TRBV10-3	15	TRBJ2-4	TGTGCCATCAGTGAATTGCGTGGGCTTGAAAACATTCAGTACTTC	CAISELRGLENIQYF
NA	TRBD1	TRBV5-4	16	TRBJ1-1	TGTGCCAGCAGCTTGGGAGGGGGCAGGGTGAACACTGAAGCTTTCTTT	CASSLGGGRVNTEAFF
NA	NA	TRBV27	13	TRBJ2-1	TGTGCCGCAGGGCGTTTCGGGGACAATGAGCAGTTCTTC	CAAGRFGDNEQFF
NA	NA	TRBV11-1	15	TRBJ2-1	TGTGCCAGCAGCTCTGAGGTTCTCGGGCTGGATGAGCAGTTCTTC	CASSSEVLGLDEQFF
once	NA	TRBV7-9	15	TRBJ1-3	TGTGCCAGCAGCACTAACTCCGGACACGGAAACACCATATATTTT	CASSTNSGHGNTIYF
NA	NA	TRBV5-1	15	TRBJ1-1	TGCGCCAGCAGCTTGGAGGGGACACAGAACACTGAAGCTTTCTTT	CASSLEGTQNTEAFF
NA	TRBD1	TRBV2	14	TRBJ2-5	TGTGCCAGCAGGGGGACAGGGGGATTAGAGACCCAGTACTTC	CASRGTGGLETQYF
NA	NA	TRBV4-1	16	TRBJ1-5	TGCGCCAGCAGCCAAGAAGCGGGGTTGGACAATCAGCCCCAGCATTTT	CASSQEAGLDNQPQHF
NA	NA	TRBV18	15	TRBJ1-3	TGTGCCAGCTCAACCGCACCTCCCTCTGGAAACACCATATATTTT	CASSTAPPSGNTIYF
NA	TRBD1	TRBV6-8	15	TRBJ2-7	TGTGCCAGCAGTACCCTTGAAGGGGGCACCTACGAGCAGTACTTC	CASSTLEGGTYEQYF
medium-sized	TRBD2	TRBV19	14	TRBJ2-1	TGTGCCAGTAGTACAGGGACTAGCAGGAATGAGCAGTTCTTC	CASSTGTSRNEQFF
once	NA	TRBV20-1	11	TRBJ2-1	TGCAGTGCTAGACAGTACAATGAGCAGTTCTTC	CSARQYNEQFF
NA	NA	TRBV6-5	13	TRBJ1-2	TGTGCCAGCAGTAGGACGCTTAACTATGGCTACACCTTC	CASSRTLNYGYTF
NA	NA	TRBV7-7	14	TRBJ2-2	TGTGCCAGCAGCCCTCGGGTTGGCACCGGGGAGCTGTTTTTT	CASSPRVGTGELFF
NA	NA	TRBV2	15	TRBJ1-5	TGTGCCAGCAGTGAAAGCCGGAACCTCAAACAGCCCCAGCATTTT	CASSESRNLKQPQHF
NA	NA	TRBV7-8	13	TRBJ2-7	TGTGCCAGCAGCTTATACACCCGTGAGGAGCAGTACTTC	CASSLYTREEQYF
NA	NA	TRBV27	13	TRBJ2-5	TGTGCCAGCAGGCCCGGGAACCAAGAGACCCAGTACTTC	CASRPGNQETQYF
NA	TRBD1	TRBV2	13	TRBJ2-1	TGTGCCAGCAGTGTGACAGGGGCTAGTGAGCAGTTCTTC	CASSVTGASEQFF